This T cell receptor beta chain was recorded in a study of blood T cell repertoires in COVID-19. Method: immunoSEQ multiplex PCR; TCRdb's copy keeps in-frame clones and lacks some. The sample shows around 280,000 clones, around 90% of them seen only once. J was trimmed by 4 bases and V by 5 bases; bases with no gene match: 12. The CDR3 totals 17 residues. Germline CDR1 is MDHEN and CDR2 is SYDVKM. V and J are TRBV28 and TRBJ2-7; TRBD1 matches at 12 bases. This clonotype originated in a woman aged 18-29 years with acute COVID-19. The material sequenced was PBMCs or T cells enriched from blood (not recorded which). The CDR3 bases are TGTGCCAGCAGTCCAAAGGGACAGGGGGCCCTACGGTACGAGCAGTACTTC. This translates into CASSPKGQGALRYEQYF.